This is a list of T cell receptor beta chains from one sample in a study of tumour-infiltrating T cells in Burkitt lymphoma. TCRdb's copy holds only in-frame clones and misses some; the assay was immunoSEQ multiplex PCR. The repertoire holds some 13,000 clones, with roughly 73% as singletons. Sequencing was carried out using tumor tissue. Receptors originate from a human donor with diffuse large B-cell lymphoma. Each CDR3 is given with its conserved first and last residue. Each record gives: V gene, CDR3 length, D gene, J gene, clone size, CDR3 protein, CDR3 DNA. A D gene is named only where the DNA matches it firmly. Clone size is stated in some rows and not others, as once, few, many or a class when expanded.

>TRBV9|15|NA|TRBJ2-7|once
CASSVATGPPDEQYF
TGTGCCAGCAGCGTAGCCACAGGGCCTCCTGACGAGCAGTACTTC
>TRBV28|12|NA|TRBJ2-2|NA
CASPGDTGELFF
TGTGCCAGTCCGGGAGACACCGGGGAGCTGTTTTTT
>TRBV6-5|15|TRBD2|TRBJ2-1|NA
CASSAPGLAGCEQFF
TGTGCCAGCAGTGCACCGGGACTAGCGGGATGTGAGCAGTTCTTC
>TRBV5-5|18|TRBD1|TRBJ2-3|NA
CASSAPWAQGPGTDTQYF
TGTGCCAGCAGCGCGCCGTGGGCACAGGGGCCAGGCACAGATACGCAGTATTTT
>TRBV10-2|15|NA|TRBJ2-7|NA
CASSEGRGSSYEQYF
TGCGCCAGCAGTGAAGGTAGGGGGAGCTCCTACGAGCAGTACTTC
>TRBV15|13|TRBD2|TRBJ2-1|NA
CATSRDIRLAEFF
TGTGCCACCAGCAGAGATATCAGACTAGCGGAGTTCTTC
>TRBV10-1|17|NA|TRBJ1-3|NA
CALPFGRSFFGGNTIYF
TGCGCCTTACCTTTTGGGCGTTCGTTTTTTGGTGGAAACACCATATATTTT
>TRBV5-1|16|TRBD2|TRBJ2-2|NA
CASSLRLAGATGELFF
TGCGCCAGCAGCCTTAGACTAGCGGGAGCCACCGGGGAGCTGTTTTTT
>TRBV28|15|NA|TRBJ2-1|NA
CASSFVPGHNNEQFF
TGTGCCAGCAGTTTTGTCCCGGGACACAACAATGAGCAGTTCTTC
>TRBV7-9|15|NA|TRBJ2-3|few
CASSLRGSNRDTQYF
TGTGCCAGCAGCTTAAGGGGCAGCAATAGAGATACGCAGTATTTT
>TRBV7-9|14|NA|TRBJ2-3|few
CASSLRRGTDTQYF
TGTGCCAGCAGTCTTCGGCGGGGCACAGATACGCAGTATTTT
>TRBV18|15|TRBD1|TRBJ1-1|NA
CASSQRGLSGTEAFF
TGTGCCAGCTCACAAAGGGGGCTGAGCGGCACTGAAGCTTTCTTT
>TRBV6-6|15|NA|TRBJ2-5|few
CASSYSKFRGETQYF
TGTGCCAGCAGTTACTCGAAGTTCAGGGGAGAGACCCAGTACTTC
>TRBV5-1|17|NA|TRBJ1-2|once
CASSRVAKTQAQSGYTF
TGCGCCAGCAGCAGAGTAGCTAAAACACAGGCCCAGTCTGGCTACACCTTC
>TRBV5-6|14|NA|TRBJ1-1|NA
CASSPAGGGTEAFF
TGTGCCAGCAGCCCCGCCGGAGGGGGCACTGAAGCTTTCTTT
>TRBV2|20|TRBD1|TRBJ2-1|medium-sized
CASSEAPTGELPSSYNEQFF
TGTGCCAGCAGTGAAGCGCCGACAGGGGAGCTCCCCAGCTCGTACAATGAGCAGTTCTTC
>TRBV28|13|NA|TRBJ2-3|NA
CASSFGSTDTQYF
TGTGCCAGCAGTTTTGGGTCCACAGATACGCAGTATTTT
>TRBV29-1|12|NA|TRBJ2-2|NA
CSGRTATGELFF
TGCAGCGGGCGGACAGCCACCGGGGAGCTGTTTTTT
>TRBV10-1|16|TRBD2|TRBJ2-2|NA
CASSEGLAVETGELFF
TGCGCCAGCAGTGAGGGACTAGCGGTCGAAACCGGGGAGCTGTTTTTT
>TRBV4-2|16|TRBD2|TRBJ2-3|NA
CASSQGLARSTDTQYF
TGTGCCAGCAGCCAGGGACTAGCGCGTAGCACAGATACGCAGTATTTT
>TRBV9|14|NA|TRBJ2-3|NA
CASSVVTSTDTQYF
TGTGCCAGCAGCGTAGTTACCTCCACAGATACGCAGTATTTT
>TRBV11-2|14|NA|TRBJ1-1|NA
CASSSDIVFSEAFF
TGTGCCAGCAGCTCGGACATCGTTTTCTCTGAAGCTTTCTTT
>TRBV11-2|14|NA|TRBJ2-7|NA
CASSSIMLWYEQYF
TGTGCCAGCAGTTCTATAATGCTGTGGTACGAGCAGTACTTC
>TRBV4-2|13|NA|TRBJ2-2|few
CASSQKSAGELFF
TGTGCCAGCAGCCAGAAGAGCGCCGGGGAGCTGTTTTTT
>TRBV2|14|NA|TRBJ1-5|NA
CASSAEGPIQPQHF
TGTGCCAGCAGTGCCGAGGGACCCATCCAGCCCCAGCATTTT
>TRBV13|17|NA|TRBJ2-1|NA
CASSWGGGSTSYNEQFF
TGTGCCAGCAGCTGGGGGGGCGGGAGTACTTCATACAATGAGCAGTTCTTC
>TRBV4-1|16|NA|TRBJ1-2|NA
CASSQGAGRFFYGYTF
TGCGCCAGCAGCCAAGGGGCAGGCCGTTTCTTCTATGGCTACACCTTC
>TRBV2|15|TRBD1|TRBJ1-1|NA
CASIGTGAVNTEAFF
TGTGCCAGCATAGGGACAGGGGCCGTGAACACTGAAGCTTTCTTT
>TRBV5-1|16|TRBD2|TRBJ2-7|NA
CASSSGNSGRVYEQYF
TGCGCCAGCAGCTCGGGGAATAGCGGGAGAGTCTACGAGCAGTACTTC
>TRBV5-1|13|NA|TRBJ1-2|once
CASSFSRGSGYTF
TGCGCCAGCAGCTTCTCTAGGGGTAGTGGCTACACCTTC
>TRBV29-1|16|TRBD1|TRBJ2-2|NA
CSAVGTGLLSTGELFF
TGCAGCGCAGTCGGGACAGGGCTTTTGAGCACCGGGGAGCTGTTTTTT
>TRBV7-7|14|TRBD1|TRBJ2-2|NA
CASSRDRGPGELFF
TGTGCTAGCAGCCGTGACAGGGGGCCCGGGGAGCTGTTTTTT
>TRBV6-5|15|TRBD2|TRBJ2-1|NA
CASSRDGGRLDEQFF
TGTGCCAGCAGTCGTGATGGCGGGAGATTAGATGAGCAGTTCTTC
>TRBV6-5|15|NA|TRBJ1-5|NA
CASSYSPGGQQPQHF
TGTGCCAGCAGTTACTCTCCTGGGGGGCAGCAGCCCCAGCATTTT
>TRBV15|15|NA|TRBJ1-1|few
CATSRGNRPNTEAFF
TGTGCCACCAGCAGAGGGAACAGGCCAAACACTGAAGCTTTCTTT
>TRBV11-2|10|NA|TRBJ2-7|NA
CASSHYEQYF
TGTGCCAGCAGCCACTACGAGCAGTACTTC
>TRBV11-1|18|TRBD1|TRBJ1-2|NA
CASSPIPPGTGSNYGYTF
TGTGCCAGCAGCCCTATCCCCCCCGGGACAGGGTCTAACTATGGCTACACCTTC
>TRBV19|16|NA|TRBJ1-5|NA
CASRGAGSMSNQPQHF
TGTGCCAGTAGAGGGGCAGGGAGCATGAGCAATCAGCCCCAGCATTTT
>TRBV15|15|NA|TRBJ2-1|NA
CATSRDLSSYNEQFF
TGTGCCACCAGCAGAGATCTGAGCTCCTACAATGAGCAGTTCTTC
>TRBV19|12|NA|TRBJ2-7|NA
CASSPQGIEQYF
TGTGCCAGTAGTCCCCAGGGGATCGAGCAGTACTTC
>TRBV27|14|NA|TRBJ1-1|NA
CASSYSAGYTEAFF
TGTGCCAGCAGTTATTCTGCAGGGTACACTGAAGCTTTCTTT
>TRBV20-1|11|NA|TRBJ2-1|NA
CSARDGRGQFF
TGCAGTGCTAGAGATGGGCGGGGGCAGTTCTTC
>TRBV7-8|15|TRBD1|TRBJ2-7|once
CASSLGGQGAYEQYF
TGTGCCAGCAGCTTGGGGGGACAGGGGGCCTACGAGCAGTACTTC
>TRBV30|15|NA|TRBJ2-7|NA
CAWSLGDEGSYEQYF
TGTGCCTGGAGCTTGGGGGACGAGGGGTCCTACGAGCAGTACTTC
>TRBV27|15|NA|TRBJ1-2|NA
CASSPHTAGIYGYTF
TGTGCCAGCAGTCCCCACACGGCAGGGATTTATGGCTACACCTTC
>TRBV7-2|11|NA|TRBJ1-1|NA
CASSFSREAFF
TGTGCCAGCAGCTTTTCGCGTGAAGCTTTCTTT
>TRBV9|15|NA|TRBJ2-5|once
CASSVVDESQETQYF
TGTGCCAGCAGCGTAGTGGATGAGTCCCAAGAGACCCAGTACTTC
>TRBV28|15|NA|TRBJ2-1|NA
CASSLGDFEYNEQFF
TGTGCCAGCAGTTTAGGGGACTTCGAGTACAATGAGCAGTTCTTC
>TRBV27|17|TRBD2|TRBJ2-2|NA
CASSPRLAGALTGELFF
TGTGCCAGCAGTCCACGACTAGCGGGAGCGTTAACCGGGGAGCTGTTTTTT
>TRBV7-9|11|NA|TRBJ2-5|NA
CASSFGETQYF
TGTGCCAGCAGCTTTGGCGAGACCCAGTACTTC
>TRBV29-1|13|NA|TRBJ2-7|NA
CSVQAGDSYEQYF
TGCAGCGTTCAAGCGGGTGACTCCTACGAGCAGTACTTC
>TRBV6-6|16|TRBD2|TRBJ2-1|NA
CASRQPGRAIQSEQFF
TGTGCCAGCAGGCAGCCCGGGAGGGCGATTCAGAGTGAGCAGTTCTTC
>TRBV10-3|13|NA|TRBJ1-1|NA
CATDQGDSPEAFF
TGTGCCACAGATCAGGGTGATTCCCCTGAAGCTTTCTTT
>TRBV6-1|15|NA|TRBJ2-5|once
CASRALGGWQETQYF
TGTGCCAGCAGAGCCTTGGGGGGCTGGCAAGAGACCCAGTACTTC
>TRBV11-1|16|NA|TRBJ2-2|NA
CASSLALSLGTGELFF
TGTGCCAGCAGCTTAGCGCTGTCACTAGGCACCGGGGAGCTGTTTTTT
>TRBV10-1|15|TRBD2|TRBJ2-5|NA
CASSETSGGQETQYF
TGCGCCAGCAGTGAAACTAGCGGAGGCCAAGAGACCCAGTACTTC
>TRBV2|16|TRBD1|TRBJ1-2|NA
CASRDGQGERRYGYTF
TGTGCCAGCCGCGACGGGCAGGGGGAGAGAAGATATGGCTACACCTTC